Shown below are 12 T cell receptor beta chains from a single sample sequenced in a study of T-cell memory formation after mild COVID-19. One entry per CDR3 protein, called by TCRdb with MiXCR from the 5' RACE reads. The repertoire holds about 130,000 distinct CDR3 sequences, with around 15% as singletons. Sequenced material: PBMCs or a T cell subset sorted from them (not recorded which). Source of these receptors: a man aged 18 to 30 who had mild COVID-19 (a few samples of this study predate the infection). Cell type and time point are not known.

This clonotype has a handful of counts. V and J are TRBV7-7 and TRBJ2-7, with TRBD1 as a possible D gene (6 bases). Germline CDR1 reads SSHAT; CDR2 reads FNYEAQ (reference sequence). V shed 5 bases and J shed 7 bases, with 15 bases lying between them. The CDR3 totals 13 residues. The CDR3 spells CASSPNPGQEQYF. The DNA of the CDR3 is TGTGCCAGCAGCCCCAACCCCGGACAGGAGCAGTACTTC. Full variable domain (missing parts from reference TRBV7-7 and TRBJ2-7): GAGVSQSPRYKVTKRGQDVTLRCDPISSHATLYWYQQALGQGPEFLTYFNYEAQPDKSGLPSDRFSAERPEGSISTLTIQRTEQRDSAMYRCASSPNPGQEQYFGPGTRLTVT.

This clonotype occurred a few times. V and J are TRBV11-2 and TRBJ2-7, with D perhaps matching TRBD1 (6 bases). V was shortened by 2 bases and J by 5 bases, with 19 bases between the two germline ends. This CDR3 contains 16 residues. Germline loops: CDR1 SGHAT, CDR2 FQNNGV. CDR3 sequence (DNA): TGTGCCAGCAGCTTACCTCTAGGAACAGGGACCCACGAGCAGTACGTC. Residues: CASSLPLGTGTHEQYV.

This clonotype appeared a few times. V and J are TRBV6-5 and TRBJ2-5; D is unresolved. The V end lost 5 bases, the J end lost 4 bases, and 11 bases lay between the germline ends. Looked up from germline, CDR1 is MNHEY and CDR2 is SVGAGI. The CDR3 covers 13 residues. The CDR3 DNA reads as TGTGCCAGCAGTAATCAGGTGGGAGAGACCCAGTACTTC. The encoded protein is CASSNQVGETQYF.

In its sample, this clonotype was seen a few times. The genes are TRBV4-3 and TRBJ2-3; D not certain. The germline CDR1 and CDR2 sequences are LGHNA and YSLEER. V was trimmed by 0 bases and J by 3 bases, leaving 19 bases between them. The CDR3 contains 18 residues. The CDR3, as DNA: TGCGCCAGCAGCCAAGATATATCCCGTGGCAGCTCAACAGATACGCAGTATTTT. Protein product: CASSQDISRGSSTDTQYF.

This clonotype was seen only a few times. V gene TRBV2 combines with J gene TRBJ2-3; D is uncertain. The germline V and J ends were trimmed by 7 bases and 0 bases, with 8 bases remaining between them. The CDR3 extends over 13 amino acids. CDR1 is SNHLY, CDR2 FYNNEI, per germline. CDR3 protein: CASTPKSTDTQYF. The CDR3 bases are TGTGCCAGCACCCCTAAGAGCACAGATACGCAGTATTTT. Looking up the rest from reference TRBV2 and TRBJ2-3 gives the full variable domain: EPEVTQTPSHQVTQMGQEVILRCVPISNHLYFYWYRQILGQKVEFLVSFYNNEISEKSEIFDDQFSVERPDGSNFTLKIRSTKLEDSAMYFCASTPKSTDTQYFGPGTRLTVL.

The J gene is TRBJ2-7, the V gene TRBV4-3; 9 bases agree with TRBD2. CDR1 and CDR2 (germline): LGHNA, YSLEER. V shed 0 bases, J shed 7 bases, and the junction held 4 bases outside the gene matches. This CDR3 is 14 amino acids long. The CDR3 DNA follows: TGCGCCAGCAGCCAAGAATGGCTAGCGGGGGAGCAGTACTTC. Its translation is CASSQEWLAGEQYF.

The V gene is TRBV28, the J gene TRBJ2-1, with D perhaps matching TRBD1 (6 bases). The CDR3 runs to 15 residues. Germline V CDR1 and CDR2: MDHEN, SYDVKM. V lost 6 bases and J 5 bases, leaving 17 bases between the germline ends. The CDR3 nucleotides read TGTGCCAGCAGGTCGGGCTCGGACAGAAACAATGAGCAGTTCTTC. Amino acids: CASRSGSDRNNEQFF.

This chain links TRBV6-1 with TRBJ2-3; D is uncertain. V gave up 3 bases and J gave up 3 bases, with 1 base separating them. Germline V gene data show CDR1 as MNHNS and CDR2 as SASEGT. This CDR3 is built from 11 residues. The CDR3 loop reads CASSDTDTQYF. The CDR3 nucleotides read TGTGCCAGCAGTGATACAGATACGCAGTATTTT.

The chain recombines TRBV4-3 with TRBJ1-1; TRBD1 might be the D (5 bases). The CDR3 totals 16 residues. CDR1 and CDR2 (germline): LGHNA, YSLEER. Between the trimmed V and J ends, which lost 0 bases and 0 bases, there was a span of 11 bases. CDR3 protein: CASSQDLGGMNTEAFF. DNA for the CDR3: TGCGCCAGCAGCCAAGATCTGGGGGGTATGAACACTGAAGCTTTCTTT.

This clonotype appeared many times. V and J are TRBV7-9 and TRBJ2-1, with 9 bases lining up with TRBD2. The ends lost 5 bases at V and 3 bases at J; junction bases unmatched: 14. The germline V gene encodes CDR1 SEHNR and CDR2 FQNEAQ (reference sequence). The CDR3 length is 18 residues. The DNA of the CDR3 is TGTGCCAGCAGCGACCCATTGAGGGCTAGCGGGATCTACAATGAGCAGTTCTTC. It yields the protein CASSDPLRASGIYNEQFF.

The sample holds a few counts of this clonotype. The CDR3 here is CASSLGSDEQYF. CDR3 sequence (DNA): TGCGCCAGCAGCTTGGGATCAGACGAGCAGTACTTC. The chain employs TRBV5-1 and TRBJ2-7; D remains unclear. Germline CDR1 and CDR2: SGHRS and YFSETQ. Trimming removed 0 bases from V and 5 bases from J, with 6 bases in between. The CDR3 is 12 residues long.

The gene calls are TRBV20-1 and TRBJ2-3; D tentatively fits TRBD1 or TRBD2 (5 bases each). The V gene lost 5 bases and the J gene lost 5 bases, with 17 bases spanning the gap. This CDR3 has 14 amino acids. The germline V gene has CDR1 DFQATT and CDR2 SNEGSKA (reference sequence). The CDR3 DNA follows: TGCAGTGCTCCGGGACCCCCCCCACAAGATACGCAGTATTTT. This sequence encodes CSAPGPPPQDTQYF.